The 5 T cell receptor beta chains below all came from one sample that was sequenced in a study of monozygotic twins with inflammatory bowel disease (dated by TCRdb to between 2018 and 2020). The method behind the library was 5' RACE. The data were produced on an Illumina HiSeq 2500. TCRdb reprocessed the sequencing reads and holds a single record per CDR3 protein sequence, with no DNA. In this sample's table one finds 400,000 to 500,000 distinct CDR3 sequences. Under 3% of the sample belongs to the ten largest clones. Sequencing input: blood. Receptors were obtained from a human donor with ulcerative colitis or Crohn's disease, or a healthy co-twin of an affected twin (not recorded which).

The CDR3 reads CASSLGERGTPLHF. The chain couples TRBV11-2 to TRBJ1-6; TCRdb's D gene call, TRBD1, goes unchecked for lack of DNA. The germline gives CDR1 SGHAT, CDR2 FQNNGV. The CDR3 runs 14 residues.

The gene calls are TRBV5-1 and TRBJ2-7. The CDR3 spans 13 residues. Germline V CDR1 and CDR2: SGHRS, YFSETQ. Here the CDR3 reads CASSLAQGNEQYF. Based on the CDR3 plus reference TRBV5-1 and TRBJ2-7, the full variable domain is KAGVTQTPRYLIKTRGQQVTLSCSPISGHRSVSWYQQTPGQGLQFLFEYFSETQRNKGNFPGRFSGRQFSNSRSEMNVSTLELGDSALYLCASSLAQGNEQYFGPGTRLTVT.

The chain employs TRBV4-1 and TRBJ1-2; TCRdb's D call, TRBD1, is unchecked because there is no DNA. Germline assignment: CDR1 MGHRA and CDR2 YSYEKL. This CDR3 has 16 residues. The CDR3 loop reads CASSQEGAATNYGYTF.

The rearrangement joins TRBV12-3 or TRBV12-4 to TRBJ1-2. The CDR3 consists of 12 residues. The CDR3 is CASSFQNYGYTF.

The chain couples TRBV10-3 to TRBJ2-7; TCRdb indicates TRBD2, and absent DNA this call remains unverified. Germline lookup yields CDR1 ENHRY and CDR2 SYGVKD. The CDR3 covers 15 residues. The CDR3 is CAIRELAGGVYEQYF.